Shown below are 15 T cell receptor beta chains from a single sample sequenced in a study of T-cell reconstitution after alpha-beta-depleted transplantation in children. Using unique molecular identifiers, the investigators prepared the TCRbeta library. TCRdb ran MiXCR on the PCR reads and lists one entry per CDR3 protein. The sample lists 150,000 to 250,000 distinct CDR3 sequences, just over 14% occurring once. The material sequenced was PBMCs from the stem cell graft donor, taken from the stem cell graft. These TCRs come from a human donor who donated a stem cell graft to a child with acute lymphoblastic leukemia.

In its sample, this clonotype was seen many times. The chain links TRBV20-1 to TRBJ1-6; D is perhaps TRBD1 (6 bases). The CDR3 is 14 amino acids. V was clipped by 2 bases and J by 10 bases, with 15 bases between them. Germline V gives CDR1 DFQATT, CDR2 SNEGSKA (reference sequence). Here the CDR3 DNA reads TGCAGTGCTAGAACAGGGTTGTTGGGGTCACCCCTCCACTTT. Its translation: CSARTGLLGSPLHF.

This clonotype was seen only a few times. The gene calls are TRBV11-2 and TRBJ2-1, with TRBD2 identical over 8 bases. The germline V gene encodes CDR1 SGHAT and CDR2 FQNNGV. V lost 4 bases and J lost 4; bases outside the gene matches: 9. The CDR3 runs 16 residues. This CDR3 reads CASSSGGEAEYNEQFF. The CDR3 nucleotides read TGTGCCAGCAGCTCCGGGGGGGAGGCCGAATACAATGAGCAGTTCTTC.

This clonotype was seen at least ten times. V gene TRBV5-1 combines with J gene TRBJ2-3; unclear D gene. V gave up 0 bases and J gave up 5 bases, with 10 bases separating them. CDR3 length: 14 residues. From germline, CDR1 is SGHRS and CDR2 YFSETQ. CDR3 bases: TGCGCCAGCAGCTTGGATCCGGGCGGAGATACGCAGTATTTT. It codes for CASSLDPGGDTQYF.

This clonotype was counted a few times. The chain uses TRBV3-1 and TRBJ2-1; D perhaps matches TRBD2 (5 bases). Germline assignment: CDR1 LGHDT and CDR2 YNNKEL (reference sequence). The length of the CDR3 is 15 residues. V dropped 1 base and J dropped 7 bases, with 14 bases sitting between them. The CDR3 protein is CASSQGAVSGNEQFF. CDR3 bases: TGTGCCAGCAGCCAAGGAGCGGTCTCTGGGAATGAGCAGTTCTTC.

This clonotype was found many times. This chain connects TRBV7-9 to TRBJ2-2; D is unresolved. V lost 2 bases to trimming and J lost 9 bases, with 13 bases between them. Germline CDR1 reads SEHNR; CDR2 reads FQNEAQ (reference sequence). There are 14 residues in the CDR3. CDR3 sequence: CASSLPNTRRELFF. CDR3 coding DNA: TGTGCCAGCAGCTTACCGAACACGAGGAGGGAGCTGTTTTTT.

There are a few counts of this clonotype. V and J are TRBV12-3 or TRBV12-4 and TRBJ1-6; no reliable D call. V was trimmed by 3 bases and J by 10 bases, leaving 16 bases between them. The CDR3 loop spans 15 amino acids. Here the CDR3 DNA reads TGTGCCAGCAGTTTGGCGGGCGCAGCCGGGTCACCCCTCCACTTT. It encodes CASSLAGAAGSPLHF.

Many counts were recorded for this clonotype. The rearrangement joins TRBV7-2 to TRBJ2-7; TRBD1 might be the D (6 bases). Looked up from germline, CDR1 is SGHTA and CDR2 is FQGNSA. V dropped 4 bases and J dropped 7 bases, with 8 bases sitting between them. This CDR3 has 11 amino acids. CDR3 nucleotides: TGTGCCAGCAGCTCAACAGGGGAGCAGTACTTC. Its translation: CASSSTGEQYF.

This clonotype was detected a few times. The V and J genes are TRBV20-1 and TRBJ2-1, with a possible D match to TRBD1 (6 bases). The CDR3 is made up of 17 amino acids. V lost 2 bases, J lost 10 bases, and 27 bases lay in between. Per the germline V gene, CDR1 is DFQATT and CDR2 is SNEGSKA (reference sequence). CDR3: CSARNLPGGTQRREQFF. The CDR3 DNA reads TGCAGTGCTAGAAATCTGCCTGGGGGCACACAGCGACGGGAGCAGTTCTTC.

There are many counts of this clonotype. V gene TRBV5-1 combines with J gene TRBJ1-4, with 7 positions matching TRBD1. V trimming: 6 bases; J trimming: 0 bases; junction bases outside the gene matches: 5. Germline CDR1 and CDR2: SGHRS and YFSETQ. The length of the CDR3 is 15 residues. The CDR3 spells CASKGTATTNEKLFF. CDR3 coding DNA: TGCGCCAGCAAGGGGACAGCCACAACTAATGAAAAACTGTTTTTT.

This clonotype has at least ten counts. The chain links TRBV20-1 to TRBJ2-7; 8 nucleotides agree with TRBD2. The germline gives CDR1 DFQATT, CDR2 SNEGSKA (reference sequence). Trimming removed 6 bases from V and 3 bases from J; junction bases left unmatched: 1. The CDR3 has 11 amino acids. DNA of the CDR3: TGCAGTGCCGGGACTAGCTACGAGCAGTACTTC. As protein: CSAGTSYEQYF.

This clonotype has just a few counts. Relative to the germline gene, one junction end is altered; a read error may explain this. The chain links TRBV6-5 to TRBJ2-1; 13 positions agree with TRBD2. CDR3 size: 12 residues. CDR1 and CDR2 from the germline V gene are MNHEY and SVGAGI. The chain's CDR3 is CASRTSGGKDNF. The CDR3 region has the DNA TGTGCCAGCCGGACTAGCGGGGGAAAAGACAACTTC.

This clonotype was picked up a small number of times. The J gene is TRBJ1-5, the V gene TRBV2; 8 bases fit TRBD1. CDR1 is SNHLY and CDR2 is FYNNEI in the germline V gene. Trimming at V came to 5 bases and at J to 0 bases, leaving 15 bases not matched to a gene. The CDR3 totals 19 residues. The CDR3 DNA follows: TGTGCCAGCAGTTCGCCTCCGGGACAGGCCTCCTATAGCAATCAGCCCCAGCATTTT. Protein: CASSSPPGQASYSNQPQHF.

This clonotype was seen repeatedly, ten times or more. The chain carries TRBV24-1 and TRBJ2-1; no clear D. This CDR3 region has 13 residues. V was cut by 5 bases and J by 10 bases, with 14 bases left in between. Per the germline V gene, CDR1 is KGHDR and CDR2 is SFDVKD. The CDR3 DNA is TGTGCCACCAGTGTTCCCTCCAGTCGGGAGCAGTTCTTC. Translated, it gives CATSVPSSREQFF.

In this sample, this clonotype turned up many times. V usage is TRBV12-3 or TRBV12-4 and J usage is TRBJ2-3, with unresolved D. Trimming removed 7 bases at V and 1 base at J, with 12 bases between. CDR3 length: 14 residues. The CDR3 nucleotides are TGTGCCAGCACGAGGCTAGGTGGCACAGATACGCAGTATTTT. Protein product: CASTRLGGTDTQYF.

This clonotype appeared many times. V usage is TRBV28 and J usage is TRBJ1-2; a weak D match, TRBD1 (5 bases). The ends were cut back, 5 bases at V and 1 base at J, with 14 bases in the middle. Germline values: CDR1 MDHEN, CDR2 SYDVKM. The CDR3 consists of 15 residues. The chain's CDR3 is CASSNQMTVNYGYTF. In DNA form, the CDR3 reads TGTGCCAGCAGTAACCAGATGACAGTTAACTATGGCTACACCTTC.